A single sample is the source of the 21 T cell receptor beta chains below, sequenced in a study of post-analysis software for immune sequencing data. These receptors lack a known antigen. Each TCR beta cDNA library carried unique molecular identifiers. TCRdb analysed the PCR reads with MiXCR anew, one entry per CDR3 protein. The data show 400,000 to 500,000 distinct CDR3 sequences, approximately 42% seen once. Study-wide points: TRBV5-6, TRBV5-1 and TRBV20-1 belonged to a set of about five TRBV segments that were more frequent in patients than controls.

Input material: blood. The receptors originated from a girl between 2 and 10 years old with multiple sclerosis.

This clonotype was counted only a few times. The chain employs TRBV2 and TRBJ1-2; tentative D call: TRBD1 (5 bases). The germline V gene has CDR1 SNHLY and CDR2 FYNNEI. CDR3 length: 13 amino acids. V was clipped by 2 bases and J by 5 bases, with 9 bases between them. The CDR3 loop reads CASSEPGRYGYTF. The CDR3 DNA reads TGTGCCAGCAGTGAACCGGGACGTTATGGCTACACCTTC.

In its sample, this clonotype was seen a few times. This chain joins TRBV13 and TRBJ2-7; tentatively, D is TRBD1 (6 bases). Trimming stripped 3 bases from V and 3 bases from J, with 15 bases between. The CDR3 loop spans 15 amino acids. Per the germline V gene, CDR1 is PRHDT and CDR2 is FYEKMQ (reference sequence). The CDR3 nucleotides are TGTGCCAGCAGCTTGGGCAGGGGCTTCGGCTACGAGCAGTACTTC. Amino acids: CASSLGRGFGYEQYF. The variable domain in full, with the rest retrieved from reference TRBV13 and TRBJ2-7, is AAGVIQSPRHLIKEKRETATLKCYPIPRHDTVYWYQQGPGQDPQFLISFYEKMQSDKGSIPDRFSAQQFSDYHSELNMSSLELGDSALYFCASSLGRGFGYEQYFGPGTRLTVT.

The chain is built from TRBV7-3 and TRBJ2-1, with D unclear. From germline, CDR1 is SGHTA and CDR2 FQGTGA. The CDR3 totals 17 residues. V lost 4 bases to trimming and J lost 0 bases, with 16 bases between them. DNA for the CDR3: TGTGCCAGCAGCTGGGAACCCACAAGGAGCTCCTACAATGAGCAGTTCTTC. This gives the protein CASSWEPTRSSYNEQFF.

The table lists this clonotype with a few counts. This chain links TRBV5-1 with TRBJ2-3; D is unresolved. Germline V gene sequence: CDR1 SGHRS, CDR2 YFSETQ. The CDR3 is made up of 16 amino acids. Trimming stripped 3 bases from V and 3 bases from J, with 17 bases between. CDR3 amino acids: CASSYLSKDVTDTQYF. The DNA for the CDR3 is TGCGCCAGCAGCTACCTGTCCAAGGACGTGACAGATACGCAGTATTTT.

The chain is built from TRBV10-3 and TRBJ1-1; TRBD1 is a possible D gene (5 bases). CDR3 length: 13 amino acids. The V gene lost 10 bases and the J gene lost 0 bases, with 12 bases spanning the gap. Germline V lookup: CDR1 ENHRY, CDR2 SYGVKD. The CDR3 spells CATGDGLNTEAFF. The CDR3 nucleotides read TGTGCCACCGGGGACGGCCTGAACACTGAAGCTTTCTTT.

On this clonotype: The CDR3 does not end in the conserved phenylalanine or tryptophan, so this is likely a read error. The chain couples TRBV12-3 or TRBV12-4 to TRBJ2-2, with TRBD1 matching 10 bases. The CDR3 totals 14 residues. Losses at the gene ends were 6 bases for V and 6 bases for J; bases not matched to a gene: 4. The CDR3: CASSPGQGSGELFV. In DNA form, the CDR3 reads TGTGCCAGCAGCCCGGGACAGGGGTCCGGGGAGCTGTTTGTT.

Written as DNA, the CDR3 is TGTGCCAGCAGCTTTTCTAGCGGGAGTTCCTACAATGAGCAGTTCTTC. This sequence encodes CASSFSSGSSYNEQFF. The chain has TRBV7-9 and TRBJ2-1, with 10 bases lining up with TRBD2. The germline gives CDR1 SEHNR, CDR2 FQNEAQ (reference sequence). V was pared by 3 bases and J by 1 base, with 3 bases of the junction left unmatched. This CDR3 is built from 16 residues. Together with reference TRBV7-9 and TRBJ2-1, the CDR3 gives the full variable domain: DTGVSQNPRHKITKRGQNVTFRCDPISEHNRLYWYRQTLGQGPEFLTYFQNEAQLEKSRLLSDRFSAERPKGSFSTLEIQRTEQGDSAMYLCASSFSSGSSYNEQFFGPGTRLTVL.

The chain is built from TRBV6-5 and TRBJ1-2; 8 bases match TRBD1. There are 14 residues in the CDR3. Germline V gene sequence: CDR1 MNHEY, CDR2 SVGAGI. The ends lost 4 bases at V and 5 bases at J; junction bases unmatched: 6. The CDR3 spells CASSSQGALYGYTF. CDR3 sequence (DNA): TGTGCCAGCAGTTCCCAGGGGGCACTATATGGCTACACCTTC.

The chain combines TRBV6-1 with TRBJ2-1, with 9 positions matching TRBD2. The ends lost 0 bases at V and 6 bases at J; junction bases unmatched: 6. Germline CDR1 and CDR2: MNHNS and SASEGT. The length of the CDR3 is 16 residues. The DNA of the CDR3 is TGTGCCAGCAGTGAAGCGGCGGGGGGGCCTGTCAATGAGCAGTTCTTC. It yields the protein CASSEAAGGPVNEQFF.

V is TRBV5-1 and J is TRBJ2-7; TRBD1 matches 8 bases. Looked up from germline, CDR1 is SGHRS and CDR2 is YFSETQ. The CDR3 is 16 residues long. J was trimmed by 4 bases and V by 4 bases; bases with no gene match: 13. DNA for the CDR3: TGCGCCAGCAGCCCCCGCCCCCAGGGGGCGAAGTACGAGCAGTACTTC. Translation: CASSPRPQGAKYEQYF. The whole variable domain, filled in from reference TRBV5-1 and TRBJ2-7, reads KAGVTQTPRYLIKTRGQQVTLSCSPISGHRSVSWYQQTPGQGLQFLFEYFSETQRNKGNFPGRFSGRQFSNSRSEMNVSTLELGDSALYLCASSPRPQGAKYEQYFGPGTRLTVT.

The chain carries TRBV5-1 and TRBJ1-5, with TRBD1 as a possible D gene (5 bases). Trimming took 4 bases from V and 7 from J, leaving 18 bases between them. The CDR3 contains 15 residues. Germline assignment: CDR1 SGHRS and CDR2 YFSETQ. The CDR3 loop reads CASSRDGGVVQPQHF. Written as DNA, the CDR3 is TGCGCCAGCAGCCGGGACGGCGGAGTAGTACAGCCCCAGCATTTT.

The rearrangement links TRBV7-9 to TRBJ2-1, with 8 bases lining up with TRBD1. The CDR3 runs 14 residues. The V segment lost 8 bases and the J segment 5 bases; nucleotides outside the gene matches: 8. Germline CDR1 is SEHNR and CDR2 is FQNEAQ (reference sequence). In nucleotides, the CDR3 is TGTGCCAGCCCCTCCCCGGACAGGGACAATGAGCAGTTCTTC. Translation gives CASPSPDRDNEQFF.

J is TRBJ1-5 and V is TRBV5-5; D gene uncertain. The CDR3 has 14 residues. Germline V CDR1 and CDR2: SGHKS, YYEKEE (reference sequence). V lost 0 bases, J lost 4 bases, and 8 bases lay in between. The CDR3 DNA follows: TGTGCCAGCAGCTTGGGAGAGAGGAATCAGCCCCAGCATTTT. It is translated as CASSLGERNQPQHF.

About this clonotype itself: A much larger clone differs by one base, so this may be a read error. The rearrangement links TRBV25-1 to TRBJ2-1; tentatively, D is TRBD1 (5 bases). The J call may be wrong; the DNA end is better matched by TRBJ2-7. Germline V gene data show CDR1 as MGHDK and CDR2 as SYGVNS. The CDR3 consists of 13 residues. The CDR3 DNA reads as TGTGTCAGCAGTGATTCAGGGTCCTACGAGCAGTACTTC. Encoded protein: CVSSDSGSYEQYF.

V and J are TRBV7-6 and TRBJ2-7; TRBD1 or TRBD2 may be the D gene (6 bases each). From germline, CDR1 is SGHVS and CDR2 FNYEAQ. This CDR3 is 15 amino acids long. Trimming left V 4 bases short and J 3 bases short, with 16 bases between. CDR3 protein: CASSSGGGLNYEQYF. The CDR3 coding sequence is TGTGCCAGCAGCTCCGGGGGCGGACTGAACTACGAGCAGTACTTC.

This clonotype turned up a few times. This chain joins TRBV6-2 or TRBV6-3 and TRBJ1-5; D perhaps matches TRBD1 (6 bases). V shed 5 bases and J shed 2 bases, with 10 bases lying between them. Germline CDR1 and CDR2: MNHEY and SVGEGT. CDR3 length equals 14 residues. Written as DNA, the CDR3 is TGTGCCAGCAGTCAGGGGTTAGGCAATCAGCCCCAGCATTTT. Encoded protein: CASSQGLGNQPQHF.

The CDR3 region is CASSLAAAQDEQYF. Written as DNA, the CDR3 is TGCGCCAGCAGCTTGGCCGCAGCCCAGGACGAGCAGTACTTC. V gene TRBV5-1 combines with J gene TRBJ2-7; D gene uncertain. The CDR3 is 14 amino acids. V was trimmed by 0 bases and J by 5 bases, leaving 12 bases between them. Germline CDR1 SGHRS, CDR2 YFSETQ. Filled out from reference TRBV5-1 and TRBJ2-7, the complete variable domain reads KAGVTQTPRYLIKTRGQQVTLSCSPISGHRSVSWYQQTPGQGLQFLFEYFSETQRNKGNFPGRFSGRQFSNSRSEMNVSTLELGDSALYLCASSLAAAQDEQYFGPGTRLTVT.

V gene TRBV5-1 combines with J gene TRBJ1-1; D is ambiguous. This CDR3 spans 14 amino acids. Between the trimmed V and J ends, which lost 0 bases and 4 bases, there was a span of 10 bases. Germline V gives CDR1 SGHRS, CDR2 YFSETQ. CDR3 DNA sequence: TGCGCCAGCAGCTTGGATCCGGGTGCCACTGAAGCTTTCTTT. Encoded protein: CASSLDPGATEAFF.

This chain links TRBV20-1 with TRBJ1-4; perhaps TRBD1 as D (5 bases). Germline-derived CDR1 and CDR2 are DFQATT and SNEGSKA (reference sequence). CDR3 length equals 17 residues. The V gene lost 2 bases and the J gene lost 1 base, with 17 bases spanning the gap. The CDR3, as DNA: TGCAGTGCTAGACCCCCGCGTGGGGGAATAACTAATGAAAAACTGTTTTTT. This encodes CSARPPRGGITNEKLFF.

Comment on this clonotype: A junction end diverges from the germline sequence, so it may reflect a read error. This chain connects TRBV6-5 to TRBJ2-3; TRBD2 might be the D (6 bases). The CDR3 sequence is 19 residues long. The germline CDR1 and CDR2 sequences are MNHEY and SVGAGI. The CDR3 DNA is TGTGCCAGCAGCTACTCGAATCCATACGGGAGACCTAGCACAGATACGCAGTATTTT. Protein sequence: CASSYSNPYGRPSTDTQYF.

The V gene is TRBV12-3 or TRBV12-4, the J gene TRBJ1-5; 12 bases are a match to TRBD1. V shed 4 bases, J shed 5 bases, and the junction held 3 bases outside the gene matches. This CDR3 contains 15 residues. This CDR3 reads CASSSGQGADQPQHF. CDR3 in DNA: TGTGCCAGCAGTTCGGGACAGGGGGCTGATCAGCCCCAGCATTTT.